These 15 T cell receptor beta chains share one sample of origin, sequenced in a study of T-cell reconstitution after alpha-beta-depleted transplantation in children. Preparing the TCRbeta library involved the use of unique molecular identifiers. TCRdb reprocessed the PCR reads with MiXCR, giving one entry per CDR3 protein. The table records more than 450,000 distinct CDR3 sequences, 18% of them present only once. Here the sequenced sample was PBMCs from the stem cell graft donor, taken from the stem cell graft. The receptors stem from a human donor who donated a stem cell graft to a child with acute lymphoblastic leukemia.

The CDR3 region is CSVVRQGVSEQYF. The CDR3 DNA follows: TGCAGCGTCGTACGACAGGGAGTGAGCGAGCAGTACTTC. The V call is TRBV29-1, the J call TRBJ2-7, with 7 nucleotides matching TRBD1. Germline trimming cut 6 bases from V and 6 bases from J; bases unmatched to any gene: 11. CDR3 length: 13 amino acids. The germline CDR1 and CDR2 sequences are SQVTM and ANQGSEA.

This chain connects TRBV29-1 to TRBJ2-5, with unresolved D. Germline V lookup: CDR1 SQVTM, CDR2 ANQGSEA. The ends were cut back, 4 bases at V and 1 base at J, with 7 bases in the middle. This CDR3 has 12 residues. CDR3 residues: CSVAASQETQYF. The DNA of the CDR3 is TGCAGCGTTGCGGCCAGCCAAGAGACCCAGTACTTC.

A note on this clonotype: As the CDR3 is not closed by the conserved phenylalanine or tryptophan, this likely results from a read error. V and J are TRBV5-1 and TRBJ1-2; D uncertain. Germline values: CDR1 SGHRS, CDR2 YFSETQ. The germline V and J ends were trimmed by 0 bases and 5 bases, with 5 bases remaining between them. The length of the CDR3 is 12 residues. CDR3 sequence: CASSLADYGYTL. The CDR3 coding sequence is TGCGCCAGCAGCTTGGCAGATTATGGCTACACCCTC.

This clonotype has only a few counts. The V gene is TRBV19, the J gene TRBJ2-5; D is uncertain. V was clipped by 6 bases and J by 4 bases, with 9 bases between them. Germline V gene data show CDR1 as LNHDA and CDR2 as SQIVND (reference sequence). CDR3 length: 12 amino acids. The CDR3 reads CASRTGGETQYF. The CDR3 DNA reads TGTGCCAGTAGGACGGGCGGAGAGACCCAGTACTTC.

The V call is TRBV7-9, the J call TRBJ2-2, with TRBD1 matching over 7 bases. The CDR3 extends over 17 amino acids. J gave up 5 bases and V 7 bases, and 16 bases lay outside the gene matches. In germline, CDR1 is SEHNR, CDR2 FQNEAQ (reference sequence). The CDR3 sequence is CASTTLTGLQLTGELFF. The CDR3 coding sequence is TGTGCCAGCACTACCCTGACAGGGCTTCAGTTGACCGGGGAGCTGTTTTTT.

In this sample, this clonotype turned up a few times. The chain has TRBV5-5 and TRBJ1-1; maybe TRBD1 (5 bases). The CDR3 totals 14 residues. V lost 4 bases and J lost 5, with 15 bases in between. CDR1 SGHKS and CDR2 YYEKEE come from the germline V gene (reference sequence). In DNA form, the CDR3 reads TGTGCCAGCAGCCCTGAGGGCAGGGCTACTGAAGCTTTCTTT. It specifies CASSPEGRATEAFF.

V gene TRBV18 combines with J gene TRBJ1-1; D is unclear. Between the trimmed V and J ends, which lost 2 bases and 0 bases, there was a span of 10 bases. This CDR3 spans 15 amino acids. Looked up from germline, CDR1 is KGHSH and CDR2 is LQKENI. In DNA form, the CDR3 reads TGTGCCAGCTCACCAATTGGGGATATGAACACTGAAGCTTTCTTT. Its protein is CASSPIGDMNTEAFF.

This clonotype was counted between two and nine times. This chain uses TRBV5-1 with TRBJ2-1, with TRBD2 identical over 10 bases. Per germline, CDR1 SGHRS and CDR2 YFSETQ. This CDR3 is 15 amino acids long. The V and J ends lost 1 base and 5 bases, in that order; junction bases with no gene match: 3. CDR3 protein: CASSLWTSGHNEQFF. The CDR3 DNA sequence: TGCGCCAGCAGCTTGTGGACTAGCGGTCACAATGAGCAGTTCTTC.

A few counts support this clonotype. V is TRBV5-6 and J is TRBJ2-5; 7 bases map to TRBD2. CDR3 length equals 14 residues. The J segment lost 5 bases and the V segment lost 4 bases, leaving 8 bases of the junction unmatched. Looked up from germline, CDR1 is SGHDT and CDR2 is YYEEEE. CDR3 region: CASSGTTSLETQYF. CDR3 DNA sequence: TGTGCCAGCAGCGGCACGACTAGCCTCGAGACCCAGTACTTC.

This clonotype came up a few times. CDR3 sequence reads: CASSFHLADERGAYNEQFF. For the CDR3, the DNA is TGCGCCAGCAGCTTCCACCTGGCCGATGAGCGGGGGGCCTACAATGAGCAGTTCTTC. V usage is TRBV5-1 and J usage is TRBJ2-1; TRBD2 matches at 9 bases. The CDR3 has 19 amino acids. V shed 2 bases, J shed 2 bases, and the junction held 14 bases outside the gene matches. Germline V gives CDR1 SGHRS, CDR2 YFSETQ. Using reference TRBV5-1 and TRBJ2-1 for the parts outside the CDR3, the full variable domain is KAGVTQTPRYLIKTRGQQVTLSCSPISGHRSVSWYQQTPGQGLQFLFEYFSETQRNKGNFPGRFSGRQFSNSRSEMNVSTLELGDSALYLCASSFHLADERGAYNEQFFGPGTRLTVL.

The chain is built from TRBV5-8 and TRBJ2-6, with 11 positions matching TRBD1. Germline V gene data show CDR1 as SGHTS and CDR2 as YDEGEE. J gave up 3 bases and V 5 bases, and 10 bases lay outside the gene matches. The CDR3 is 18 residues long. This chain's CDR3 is CASRYRDRGNFGANVLTF. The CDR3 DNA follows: TGTGCCAGCAGGTACCGGGACAGGGGGAATTTTGGGGCCAACGTCCTGACTTTC.

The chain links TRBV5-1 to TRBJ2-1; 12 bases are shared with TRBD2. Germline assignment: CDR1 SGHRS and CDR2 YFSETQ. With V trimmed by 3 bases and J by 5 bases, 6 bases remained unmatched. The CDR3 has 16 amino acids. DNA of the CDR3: TGCGCCAGCAGCTGGCTGACTAGCGGGAGTCACAATGAGCAGTTCTTC. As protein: CASSWLTSGSHNEQFF.

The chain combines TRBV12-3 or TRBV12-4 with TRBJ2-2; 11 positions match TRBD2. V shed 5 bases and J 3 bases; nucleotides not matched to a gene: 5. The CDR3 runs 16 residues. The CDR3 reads CASSLRLAGYTGELFF. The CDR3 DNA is TGTGCCAGCAGTCTACGACTAGCGGGATACACCGGGGAGCTGTTTTTT.

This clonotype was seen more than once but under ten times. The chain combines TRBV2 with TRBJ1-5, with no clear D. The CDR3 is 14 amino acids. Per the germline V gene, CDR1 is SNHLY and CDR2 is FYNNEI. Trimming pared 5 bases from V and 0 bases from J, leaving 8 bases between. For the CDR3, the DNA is TGTGCCAGCAGTTACACGAATAGCAATCAGCCCCAGCATTTT. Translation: CASSYTNSNQPQHF.

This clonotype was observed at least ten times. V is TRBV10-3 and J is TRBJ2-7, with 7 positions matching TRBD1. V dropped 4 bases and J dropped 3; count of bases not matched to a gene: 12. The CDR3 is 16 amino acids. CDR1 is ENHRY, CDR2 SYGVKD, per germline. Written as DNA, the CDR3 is TGTGCCATCAGTGGGCCAAACAGGGGCGCCCACTACGAGCAGTACTTC. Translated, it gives CAISGPNRGAHYEQYF.